This T cell receptor beta chain was obtained from a study of shared clonotypes between healthy human individuals. The wider study: CD4 naive and CD4 memory each took three plates per donor, while CD8 naive took two and CD8 memory one.

V was pared by 0 bases and J by 0 bases, with 6 bases of the junction left unmatched. Germline CDR1 reads SGHRS; CDR2 reads YFSETQ. The CDR3 contains 18 residues. Using immunoSEQ multiplex PCR, the repertoire was profiled, and TCRdb retains in-frame clones only, with some absent. The sample lists about 2.3 million clones, over 90% occurring once. Sample: naive CD4+ T cells from PBMCs. Subset meaning: CD45RA+ positively selected. The TCR sequence derives from a man younger than 30 in good health. Some clones in this sample may be carry-over from other donors' samples. The chain links TRBV5-1 to TRBJ1-4, with 9 bases lining up with TRBD1. The CDR3 DNA reads TGCGCCAGCAGCTTGGTGGGACAGGGTCTGGCAACTAATGAAAAACTGTTTTTT. Translation: CASSLVGQGLATNEKLFF.